This record covers a single T cell receptor beta chain. Molecular barcoded adaptors covering alpha/delta and beta/gamma chains were used on approximately 440 ng RNA. TCRdb reprocessed the reads with MiXCR, giving one entry per CDR3 protein. The top ten hold roughly 17% of the sample, which has about 58,000 distinct CDR3 sequences, roughly an eighth seen once. This record comes from a study of read filtering for tumor transcriptome and immune sequencing. The CDR3 loop spans 16 amino acids. The V end was cut by 3 bases, the J end by 0 bases, with 17 bases between. Germline lookup yields CDR1 DFQATT and CDR2 SNEGSKA (reference sequence).

The genes are TRBV20-1 and TRBJ2-5, with a tentative D call TRBD1 (5 bases). Sequencing input: a population of CD138-negative cells sorted from bone marrow. This clonotype was obtained from a donor at least 40 years old with multiple myeloma. CDR3 protein: CSARGRLPPHQETQYF. In DNA, the CDR3 is TGCAGTGCTAGGGGGCGGTTACCCCCCCACCAAGAGACCCAGTACTTC.